Described below is a single T cell receptor beta chain sequence and its context. This entry belongs to a study of blood T cell repertoires in COVID-19. Study summary: Both acute and convalescent COVID-19 samples were obtained from the United States, Italy and Spain. From T cells, B-cell-depleted T cells, or PBMCs came the material, which was cDNA or gDNA.

Looked up from germline, CDR1 is SGDLS and CDR2 is YYNGEE. The CDR3 has 13 residues. V shed 1 base and J shed 0 bases, with 4 bases lying between them. Per the study methods: Estimated nucleated cell counts came from reference gene primer amplification. Using immunoSEQ multiplex PCR, the repertoire was profiled, and TCRdb retains in-frame clones only, with some absent. V, J and clone size were drawn from that table, and D and trimming were deduced from the DNA. The table lists about 200,000 clones, roughly nine tenths of them singletons. The clonotype originates from a woman in her fifties or sixties with acute or convalescent COVID-19. This chain links TRBV9 with TRBJ1-1; D is unclear. The source material was peripheral blood. The CDR3 sequence is CASSVSMNTEAFF. Written as DNA, the CDR3 is TGTGCCAGCAGCGTATCCATGAACACTGAAGCTTTCTTT.